A single sample is the source of the 24 T cell receptor beta chains below, sequenced in a study of vaccination effects on CD4 cells after COVID-19. Sequencing used immunoSEQ multiplex PCR; TCRdb keeps in-frame clones, though not all of them. The data show 25,000 to 30,000 clones, about three quarters seen once. ViraFEST expansion of antigen-specific CD4+ T cells with viral peptide pools preceded sequencing. After less than twelve days in culture, the CD4+ T cells were isolated. Each participant was administered two doses of either the BNT162b2 or the mRNA-1273 vaccine. For these receptors, no antigen is known. The sequenced sample was CD4+ T cells from PBMCs cultured with SARS-CoV-2 spike peptides, obtained after COVID-19 vaccination. Receptors were obtained from a human donor who received a COVID-19 vaccine. Some clones in this sample may be carry-over from other donors' samples.

The V call is TRBV7-2, the J call TRBJ1-1; D unresolved. Per germline, CDR1 SGHTA and CDR2 FQGNSA. Trimming pared 5 bases from V and 2 bases from J, leaving 18 bases between. This CDR3 comprises 16 residues. CDR3 sequence: CASSPTIAGFNTEAFF. CDR3 DNA: TGTGCCAGCAGCCCAACAATAGCGGGGTTCAACACTGAAGCTTTCTTT. Filled out from reference TRBV7-2 and TRBJ1-1, the complete variable domain reads GAGVSQSPSNKVTEKGKDVELRCDPISGHTALYWYRQSLGQGLEFLIYFQGNSAPDKSGLPSDRFSAERTGGSVSTLTIQRTQQEDSAVYLCASSPTIAGFNTEAFFGQGTRLTVV.

The V gene is TRBV2, the J gene TRBJ2-2; TRBD2 agrees at 13 bases. This CDR3 has 15 amino acids. Germline assignment: CDR1 SNHLY and CDR2 FYNNEI. V gave up 6 bases and J gave up 5 bases; unmatched junction bases: 3. The CDR3 spells CASSGLAGETGELFF. In nucleotides, the CDR3 is TGTGCCAGCAGCGGACTAGCGGGGGAGACCGGGGAGCTGTTTTTT.

V usage is TRBV2 and J usage is TRBJ2-2; D call uncertain. Trimming removed 8 bases from V and 0 bases from J, with 10 bases in between. The CDR3 contains 14 residues. Germline V gives CDR1 SNHLY, CDR2 FYNNEI. Here the CDR3 DNA reads TGTGCCAGCTGGGTTGACGCGAACACCGGGGAGCTGTTTTTT. Its translation: CASWVDANTGELFF.

The V gene is TRBV5-1, the J gene TRBJ2-5; a weak D match, TRBD2 (5 bases). The germline V gene encodes CDR1 SGHRS and CDR2 YFSETQ. This CDR3 is 16 amino acids long. V lost 3 bases to trimming and J lost 0 bases, with 15 bases between them. The DNA for the CDR3 is TGCGCCAGCAGCTACATGCCCCGGGATAACCAAGAGACCCAGTACTTC. It is translated as CASSYMPRDNQETQYF.

This clone has just a few counts. The chain is built from TRBV3-1 (or the pseudogene TRBV3-2) and TRBJ1-6; TRBD1 is a possible D gene (5 bases). The CDR3 loop spans 13 amino acids. Germline V gene lookup returns CDR1 LGHDT and CDR2 YNNKEL (reference sequence). The V gene lost 0 bases and the J gene lost 12 bases, with 9 bases spanning the gap. The CDR3: CASSQDLQGPLHF. The DNA of the CDR3 is TGTGCCAGCAGCCAAGATCTCCAGGGACCCCTCCACTTT.

This clone was counted between two and nine times. The V and J genes are TRBV6-5 and TRBJ2-1; 8 bases match TRBD2. Germline CDR1 is MNHEY and CDR2 is SVGAGI. Germline trimming cut 6 bases from V and 2 bases from J; bases unmatched to any gene: 3. The CDR3 totals 14 residues. The CDR3 DNA sequence: TGTGCCAGCAGGCTTAGCGGGACCTACAATGAGCAGTTCTTC. Its translation is CASRLSGTYNEQFF.

The chain is built from TRBV12-3 or TRBV12-4 and TRBJ1-6; a possible D gene is TRBD1 (6 bases). Trimming left V 4 bases short and J 9 bases short, with 10 bases between. The CDR3 runs to 13 residues. CDR3 amino acids: CASSWGAGSPLHF. DNA of the CDR3: TGTGCCAGCAGTTGGGGGGCTGGTTCACCCCTCCACTTT.

V gene TRBV18 combines with J gene TRBJ1-1; no definite D call. V was trimmed by 4 bases and J by 0 bases, leaving 9 bases between them. Germline CDR1 and CDR2: KGHSH and LQKENI. The CDR3 spans 14 residues. CDR3 sequence reads: CASSLSRMNTEAFF. In DNA, the CDR3 is TGTGCCAGCTCACTAAGCCGGATGAACACTGAAGCTTTCTTT.

This chain uses TRBV2 with TRBJ2-3; a possible D gene is TRBD2 (5 bases). The V and J ends lost 4 bases and 3 bases respectively, with 14 bases between them. This CDR3 region has 15 residues. Germline loops: CDR1 SNHLY, CDR2 FYNNEI. CDR3 nucleotides: TGTGCCAGCAGTGCTGAGGGAATAGGGACAGATACGCAGTATTTT. It encodes CASSAEGIGTDTQYF. The full variable domain, rest sourced from reference TRBV2 and TRBJ2-3, is EPEVTQTPSHQVTQMGQEVILRCVPISNHLYFYWYRQILGQKVEFLVSFYNNEISEKSEIFDDQFSVERPDGSNFTLKIRSTKLEDSAMYFCASSAEGIGTDTQYFGPGTRLTVL.

This chain joins TRBV7-9 and TRBJ2-5; TRBD1 matches 11 bases. Germline V gives CDR1 SEHNR, CDR2 FQNEAQ (reference sequence). This CDR3 has 18 amino acids. After removal of 5 bases from V and 1 base from J, the junction contained 12 bases not matched to a gene. The CDR3 DNA reads as TGTGCCAGCAGCCTAAGATTCGGACAGGGGGCCCCCCAAGAGACCCAGTACTTC. This sequence encodes CASSLRFGQGAPQETQYF.

Here the CDR3 DNA reads TGCGCCAGCAGCCGGGACAGGGGGCAAGATGGCTACACCTTC. This codes for CASSRDRGQDGYTF. The chain couples TRBV5-1 to TRBJ1-2; 12 nucleotides align to TRBD1. In germline, CDR1 is SGHRS, CDR2 YFSETQ. V lost 4 bases and J lost 6; bases outside the gene matches: 4. CDR3 length: 14 residues.

The chain links TRBV7-2 to TRBJ2-5; 11 bases agree with TRBD2. Unmatched junction bases numbered 5, after V lost 6 bases and J lost 5 bases. The CDR3 loop spans 14 amino acids. Germline V CDR1 and CDR2: SGHTA, FQGNSA. The CDR3 DNA is TGTGCCAGCAGACTAGCGGGGGTGCGGGAGACCCAGTACTTC. Translation gives CASRLAGVRETQYF.

The V call is TRBV28, the J call TRBJ2-5, with D unresolved. The CDR3 consists of 12 residues. Trimming left V 6 bases short and J 2 bases short, with 7 bases between. Germline V lookup: CDR1 MDHEN, CDR2 SYDVKM. The CDR3 coding sequence is TGTGCCAGCAGCCTATATCAAGAGACCCAGTACTTC. Residues: CASSLYQETQYF.

This chain joins TRBV6-5 and TRBJ1-6, with D unresolved. The germline V and J ends were trimmed by 5 bases and 6 bases, with 5 bases remaining between them. Germline V gives CDR1 MNHEY, CDR2 SVGAGI. The CDR3 contains 12 residues. CDR3 sequence (DNA): TGTGCCAGCAGTCGACCTAATTCACCCCTCCACTTT. This sequence encodes CASSRPNSPLHF.

The chain couples TRBV30 to TRBJ1-3, with D possibly being TRBD1 (6 bases). Germline V CDR1 and CDR2: GTSNPN, SVGIG (reference sequence). The length of the CDR3 is 17 residues. The germline V and J ends were trimmed by 4 bases and 0 bases, with 19 bases remaining between them. In DNA form, the CDR3 reads TGTGCCTGGATGACAGGATTTGTGTGGCTCTCTGGAAACACCATATATTTT. Translation gives CAWMTGFVWLSGNTIYF. The complete variable domain, with remaining parts taken from reference TRBV30 and TRBJ1-3, reads SQTIHQWPATLVQPVGSPLSLECTVEGTSNPNLYWYRQAAGRGLQLLFYSVGIGQISSEVPQNLSASRPQDRQFILSSKKLLLSDSGFYLCAWMTGFVWLSGNTIYFGEGSWLTVV.

This chain joins TRBV4-1 and TRBJ2-2; TRBD2 is a possible D gene (5 bases). Germline CDR1 and CDR2: MGHRA and YSYEKL. The CDR3 totals 15 residues. Trimming took 6 bases from V and 5 from J, leaving 16 bases between them. CDR3 in amino acids: CASRREPSTTGELFF. CDR3 in DNA: TGCGCCAGCAGACGGGAACCATCCACGACCGGGGAGCTGTTTTTT.

The rearrangement uses TRBV3-1 (or the pseudogene TRBV3-2) and TRBJ2-1; 11 bases are a match to TRBD2. V shed 2 bases, J shed 9 bases, and the junction held 12 bases outside the gene matches. Germline assignment: CDR1 LGHDT and CDR2 YNNKEL (reference sequence). The CDR3 covers 17 residues. The CDR3 spells CASSQIAGGLITGEQFF. The CDR3 DNA sequence: TGTGCCAGCAGCCAAATAGCGGGGGGGTTGATCACGGGTGAGCAGTTCTTC.

The V call is TRBV29-1, the J call TRBJ2-3; D is unresolved. Deletions cut 6 bases from V and 3 bases from J, with 13 bases between. Germline V gene sequence: CDR1 SQVTM, CDR2 ANQGSEA. This CDR3 is built from 13 residues. The CDR3 DNA is TGCAGCGTCGTTAAGGACCTAACAGATACGCAGTATTTT. It encodes CSVVKDLTDTQYF.

This chain joins TRBV5-1 and TRBJ1-6, with D tentatively TRBD1 (5 bases). The germline V gene encodes CDR1 SGHRS and CDR2 YFSETQ. V gave up 2 bases and J gave up 8 bases, with 11 bases separating them. The CDR3 extends over 14 amino acids. CDR3 sequence (DNA): TGCGCCAGCAGCTTCGGGGGGGAGGATTCACCCCTCCACTTT. Amino acids: CASSFGGEDSPLHF.

The CDR3: CASSAVNTEAFF. CDR3 sequence (DNA): TGTGCCAGCAGTGCAGTGAACACTGAAGCTTTCTTT. The V gene is TRBV25-1, the J gene TRBJ1-1; D is unclear. The CDR3 contains 12 residues. Trimming removed 4 bases at V and 0 bases at J, with 3 bases between. Germline V gene data show CDR1 as MGHDK and CDR2 as SYGVNS.

The V gene is TRBV7-8, the J gene TRBJ2-3; weak D call: TRBD2 (6 bases). The V and J ends lost 4 bases and 2 bases respectively, with 10 bases between them. CDR3 length: 14 residues. Germline V CDR1 and CDR2: SGHVS, FQNEAQ. The CDR3 loop reads CASSSSETTDTQYF. DNA for the CDR3: TGTGCCAGCAGCTCTAGCGAGACCACAGATACGCAGTATTTT.

CDR3 nucleotide sequence: TGTGCCTGGAGTCCGGGCAGGGGCTATGGCTACACCTTC. Its protein is CAWSPGRGYGYTF. The rearrangement uses TRBV30 and TRBJ1-2; tentative D call: TRBD1 (6 bases). Germline assignment: CDR1 GTSNPN and CDR2 SVGIG (reference sequence). V was pared by 2 bases and J by 4 bases, with 11 bases between. The CDR3 length is 13 residues.

This sequence joins TRBV5-1 and TRBJ2-2; possible D gene TRBD1, 7 bases. This CDR3 is 16 amino acids long. Germline loops: CDR1 SGHRS, CDR2 YFSETQ. Trimming removed 5 bases from V and 1 base from J, with 15 bases in between. CDR3 sequence reads: CASRDAGGRNTGELFF. CDR3 coding DNA: TGCGCCAGCAGGGACGCAGGGGGGAGGAACACCGGGGAGCTGTTTTTT.

The genes are TRBV6-6 and TRBJ1-1; D remains ambiguous. Germline values: CDR1 MNHNY, CDR2 SVGAGI (reference sequence). The CDR3 is made up of 12 amino acids. The V end lost 5 bases, the J end lost 2 bases, and 6 bases lay between the germline ends. Written as DNA, the CDR3 is TGTGCCAGCAGTGACCCAAACACTGAAGCTTTCTTT. Residues: CASSDPNTEAFF.